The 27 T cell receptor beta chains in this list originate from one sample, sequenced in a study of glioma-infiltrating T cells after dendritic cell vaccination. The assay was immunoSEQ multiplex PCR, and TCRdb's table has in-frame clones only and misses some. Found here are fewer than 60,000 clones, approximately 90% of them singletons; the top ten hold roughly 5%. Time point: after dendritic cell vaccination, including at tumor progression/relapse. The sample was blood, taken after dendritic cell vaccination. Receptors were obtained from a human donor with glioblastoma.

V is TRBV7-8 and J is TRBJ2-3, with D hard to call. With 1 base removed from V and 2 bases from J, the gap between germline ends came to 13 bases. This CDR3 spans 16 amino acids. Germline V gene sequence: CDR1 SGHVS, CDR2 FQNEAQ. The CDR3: CASSLVLVIDTDTQYF. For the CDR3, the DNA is TGTGCCAGCAGCTTAGTTTTGGTAATAGACACAGATACGCAGTATTTT.

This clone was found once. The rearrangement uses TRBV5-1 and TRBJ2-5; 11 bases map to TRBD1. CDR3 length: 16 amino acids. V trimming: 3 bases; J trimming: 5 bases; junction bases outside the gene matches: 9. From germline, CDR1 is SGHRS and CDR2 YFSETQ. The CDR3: CASSSTRTGGQETQYF. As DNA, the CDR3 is TGCGCCAGCAGCTCAACCCGGACAGGGGGCCAGGAGACCCAGTACTTC.

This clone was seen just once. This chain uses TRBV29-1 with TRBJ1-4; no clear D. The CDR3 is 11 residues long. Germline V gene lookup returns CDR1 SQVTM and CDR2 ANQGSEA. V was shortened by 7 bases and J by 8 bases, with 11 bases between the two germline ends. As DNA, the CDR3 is TGCAGCGGTAAAAGAGGGGAAAAACTGTTTTTT. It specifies CSGKRGEKLFF.

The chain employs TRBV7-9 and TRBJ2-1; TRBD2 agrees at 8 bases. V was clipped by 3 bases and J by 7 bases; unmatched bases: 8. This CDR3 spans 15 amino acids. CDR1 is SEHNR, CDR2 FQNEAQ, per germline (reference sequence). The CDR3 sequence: CASSFYPAGVNEQFF. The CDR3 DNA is TGTGCCAGCAGCTTTTACCCAGCGGGAGTAAATGAGCAGTTCTTC.

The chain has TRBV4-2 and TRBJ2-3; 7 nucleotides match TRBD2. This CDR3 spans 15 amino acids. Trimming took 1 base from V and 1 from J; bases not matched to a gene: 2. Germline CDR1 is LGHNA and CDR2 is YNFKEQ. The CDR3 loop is CASSQAGGGTDTQYF. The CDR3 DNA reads TGTGCCAGCAGCCAAGCTGGGGGGGGCACAGATACGCAGTATTTT.

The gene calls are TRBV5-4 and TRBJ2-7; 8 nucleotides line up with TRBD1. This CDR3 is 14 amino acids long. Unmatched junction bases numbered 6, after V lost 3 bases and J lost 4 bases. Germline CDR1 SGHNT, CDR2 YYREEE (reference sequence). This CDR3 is CASSSGQGSYEQYF. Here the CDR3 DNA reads TGTGCCAGCAGCTCCGGACAGGGATCGTACGAGCAGTACTTC.

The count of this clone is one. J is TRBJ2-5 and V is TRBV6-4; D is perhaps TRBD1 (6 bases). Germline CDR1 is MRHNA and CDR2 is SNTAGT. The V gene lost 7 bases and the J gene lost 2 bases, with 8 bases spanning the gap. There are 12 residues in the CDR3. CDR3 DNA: TGTGCCAGCAAGGGACATCAAGAGACCCAGTACTTC. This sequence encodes CASKGHQETQYF.

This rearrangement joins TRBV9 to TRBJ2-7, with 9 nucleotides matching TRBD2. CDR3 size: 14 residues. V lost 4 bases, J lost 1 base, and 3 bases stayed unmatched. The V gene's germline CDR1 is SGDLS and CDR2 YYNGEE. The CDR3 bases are TGTGCCAGCAGCACGAGCGGGGGGTCCTACGAGCAGTACTTC. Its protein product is CASSTSGGSYEQYF.

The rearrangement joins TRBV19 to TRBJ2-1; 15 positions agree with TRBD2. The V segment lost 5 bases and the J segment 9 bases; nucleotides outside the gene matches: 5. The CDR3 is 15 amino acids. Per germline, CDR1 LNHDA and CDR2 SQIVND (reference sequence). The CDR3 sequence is CASSPGTSGRTEQFF. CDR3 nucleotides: TGTGCCAGTAGTCCCGGGACTAGCGGGAGGACTGAGCAGTTCTTC.

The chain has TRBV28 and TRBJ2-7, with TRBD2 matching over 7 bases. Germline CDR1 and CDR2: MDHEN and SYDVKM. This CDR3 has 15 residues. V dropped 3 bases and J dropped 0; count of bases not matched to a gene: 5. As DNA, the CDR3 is TGTGCCAGCAGTTTGGTAGCGGGCCGCTCCTACGAGCAGTACTTC. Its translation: CASSLVAGRSYEQYF. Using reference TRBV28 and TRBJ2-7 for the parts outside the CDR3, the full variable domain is DVKVTQSSRYLVKRTGEKVFLECVQDMDHENMFWYRQDPGLGLRLIYFSYDVKMKEKGDIPEGYSVSREKKERFSLILESASTNQTSMYLCASSLVAGRSYEQYFGPGTRLTVT.

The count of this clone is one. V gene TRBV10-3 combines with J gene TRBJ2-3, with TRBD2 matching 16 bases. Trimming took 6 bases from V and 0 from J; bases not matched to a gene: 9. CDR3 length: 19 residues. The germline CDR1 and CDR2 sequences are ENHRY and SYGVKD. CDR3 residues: CAISLGLAGGGPSTDTQYF. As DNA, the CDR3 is TGTGCCATCAGCCTGGGACTAGCGGGAGGGGGTCCTAGCACAGATACGCAGTATTTT.

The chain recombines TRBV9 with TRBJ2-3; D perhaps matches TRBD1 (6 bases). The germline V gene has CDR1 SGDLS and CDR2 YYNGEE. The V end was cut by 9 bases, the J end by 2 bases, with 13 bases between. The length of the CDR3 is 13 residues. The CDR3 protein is CATNRDNTDTQYF. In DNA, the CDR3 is TGTGCCACCAACAGGGATAACACAGATACGCAGTATTTT.

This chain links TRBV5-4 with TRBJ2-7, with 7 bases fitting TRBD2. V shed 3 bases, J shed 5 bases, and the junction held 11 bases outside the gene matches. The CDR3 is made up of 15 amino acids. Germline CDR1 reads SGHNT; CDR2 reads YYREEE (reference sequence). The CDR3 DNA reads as TGTGCCAGCAGCTCTCAAGCGGGATCCTTCCACGAGCAGTACTTC. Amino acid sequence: CASSSQAGSFHEQYF.

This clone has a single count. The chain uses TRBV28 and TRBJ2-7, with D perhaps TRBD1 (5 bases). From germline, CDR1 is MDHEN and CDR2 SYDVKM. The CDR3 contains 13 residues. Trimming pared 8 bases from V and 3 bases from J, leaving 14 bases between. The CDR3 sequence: CASLGLNHYEQYF. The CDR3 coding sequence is TGTGCCAGCTTGGGGCTAAACCACTACGAGCAGTACTTC.

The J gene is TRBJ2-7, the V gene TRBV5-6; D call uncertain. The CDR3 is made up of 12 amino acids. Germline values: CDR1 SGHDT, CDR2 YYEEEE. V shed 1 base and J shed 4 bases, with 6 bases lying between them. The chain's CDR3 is CASSLTAYEQYF. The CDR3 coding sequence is TGTGCCAGCAGCTTGACAGCTTACGAGCAGTACTTC.

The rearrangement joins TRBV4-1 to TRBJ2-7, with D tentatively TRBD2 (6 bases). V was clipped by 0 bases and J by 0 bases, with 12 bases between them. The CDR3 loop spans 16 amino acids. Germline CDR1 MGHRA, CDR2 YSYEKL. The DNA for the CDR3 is TGCGCCAGCAGCCAAGATACCGGGGGTATCTCCTACGAGCAGTACTTC. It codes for CASSQDTGGISYEQYF.

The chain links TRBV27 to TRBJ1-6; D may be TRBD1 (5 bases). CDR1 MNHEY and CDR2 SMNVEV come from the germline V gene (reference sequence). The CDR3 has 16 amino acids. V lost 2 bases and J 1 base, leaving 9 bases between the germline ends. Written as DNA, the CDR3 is TGTGCCAGCAGTTTAGCAGGGTTATCCTATAATTCACCCCTCCACTTT. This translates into CASSLAGLSYNSPLHF.

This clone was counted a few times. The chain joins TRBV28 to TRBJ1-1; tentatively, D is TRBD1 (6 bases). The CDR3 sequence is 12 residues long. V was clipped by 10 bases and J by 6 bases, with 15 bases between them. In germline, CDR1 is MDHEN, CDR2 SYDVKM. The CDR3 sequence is CATDPGGSEAFF. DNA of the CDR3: TGTGCCACCGACCCGGGGGGCTCTGAAGCTTTCTTT. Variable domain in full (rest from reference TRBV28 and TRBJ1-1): DVKVTQSSRYLVKRTGEKVFLECVQDMDHENMFWYRQDPGLGLRLIYFSYDVKMKEKGDIPEGYSVSREKKERFSLILESASTNQTSMYLCATDPGGSEAFFGQGTRLTVV.

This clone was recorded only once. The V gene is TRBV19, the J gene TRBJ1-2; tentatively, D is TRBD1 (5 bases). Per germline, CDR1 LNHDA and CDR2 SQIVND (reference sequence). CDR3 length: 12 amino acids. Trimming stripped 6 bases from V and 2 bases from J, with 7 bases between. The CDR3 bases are TGTGCCAGTAGGTCAGGGAACTATGGCTACACCTTC. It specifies CASRSGNYGYTF.

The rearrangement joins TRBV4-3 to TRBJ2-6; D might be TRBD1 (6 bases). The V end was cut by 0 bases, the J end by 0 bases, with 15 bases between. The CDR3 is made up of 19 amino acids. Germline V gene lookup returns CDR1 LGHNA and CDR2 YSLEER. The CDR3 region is CASSQEGWTDPSGANVLTF. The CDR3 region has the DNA TGCGCCAGCAGCCAAGAGGGCTGGACAGACCCCTCTGGGGCCAACGTCCTGACTTTC.

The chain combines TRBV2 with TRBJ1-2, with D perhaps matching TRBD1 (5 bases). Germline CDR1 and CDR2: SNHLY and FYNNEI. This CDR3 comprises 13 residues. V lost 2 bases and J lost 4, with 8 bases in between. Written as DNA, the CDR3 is TGTGCCAGCAGTGAACAGGGTAGCTATGGCTACACCTTC. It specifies CASSEQGSYGYTF.

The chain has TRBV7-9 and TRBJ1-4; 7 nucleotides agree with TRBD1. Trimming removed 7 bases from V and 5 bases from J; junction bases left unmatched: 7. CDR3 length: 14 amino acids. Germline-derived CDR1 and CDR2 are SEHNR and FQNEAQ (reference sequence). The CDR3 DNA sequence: TGTGCCAGCACCAAAGGAGGGGGCAATGAAAAACTGTTTTTT. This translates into CASTKGGGNEKLFF. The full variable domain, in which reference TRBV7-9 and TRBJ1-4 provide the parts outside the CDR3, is DTGVSQNPRHKITKRGQNVTFRCDPISEHNRLYWYRQTLGQGPEFLTYFQNEAQLEKSRLLSDRFSAERPKGSFSTLEIQRTEQGDSAMYLCASTKGGGNEKLFFGSGTQLSVL.

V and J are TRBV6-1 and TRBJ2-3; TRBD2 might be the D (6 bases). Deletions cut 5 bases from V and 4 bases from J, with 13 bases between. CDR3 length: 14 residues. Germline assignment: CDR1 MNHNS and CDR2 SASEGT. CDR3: CASSSPDYPDTQYF. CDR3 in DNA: TGTGCCAGCAGTTCCCCGGACTATCCAGATACGCAGTATTTT.

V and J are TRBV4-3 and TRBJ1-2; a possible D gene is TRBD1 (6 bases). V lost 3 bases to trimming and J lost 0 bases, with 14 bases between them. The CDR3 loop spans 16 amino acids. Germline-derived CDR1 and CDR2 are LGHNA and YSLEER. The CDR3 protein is CASSHGGGRANYGYTF. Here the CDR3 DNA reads TGCGCCAGCAGCCACGGGGGGGGGCGAGCTAACTATGGCTACACCTTC.

CDR3 sequence: CASSLLLAGANEQFF. The CDR3 bases are TGTGCCAGCAGTTTATTACTAGCGGGAGCCAATGAGCAGTTCTTC. V and J are TRBV28 and TRBJ2-1; the match to TRBD2 covers 11 bases. CDR1 and CDR2 from the germline V gene are MDHEN and SYDVKM. The CDR3 covers 15 residues. The V and J ends lost 1 base and 6 bases, in that order; junction bases with no gene match: 2.

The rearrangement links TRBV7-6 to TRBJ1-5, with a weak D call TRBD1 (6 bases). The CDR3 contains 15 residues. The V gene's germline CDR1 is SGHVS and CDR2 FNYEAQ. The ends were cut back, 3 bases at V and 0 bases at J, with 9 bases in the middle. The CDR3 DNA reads TGTGCCAGCAGCTTGGACAGCTATAGCAATCAGCCCCAGCATTTT. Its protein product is CASSLDSYSNQPQHF. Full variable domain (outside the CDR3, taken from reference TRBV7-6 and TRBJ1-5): GAGVSQSPRYKVTKRGQDVALRCDPISGHVSLYWYRQALGQGPEFLTYFNYEAQQDKSGLPNDRFSAERPEGSISTLTIQRTEQRDSAMYRCASSLDSYSNQPQHFGDGTRLSIL.

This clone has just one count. The CDR3, as DNA: TGTGCCAGCTCACCGATGAACGGGGGCAATCAGCCCCAGCATTTT. Protein product: CASSPMNGGNQPQHF. The chain combines TRBV18 with TRBJ1-5; D remains unclear. CDR3 length: 15 residues. The V gene lost 3 bases and the J gene lost 2 bases, with 11 bases spanning the gap. Germline CDR1 KGHSH, CDR2 LQKENI. Using reference TRBV18 and TRBJ1-5 for the parts outside the CDR3, the full variable domain is NAGVMQNPRHLVRRRGQEARLRCSPMKGHSHVYWYRQLPEEGLKFMVYLQKENIIDESGMPKERFSAEFPKEGPSILRIQQVVRGDSAAYFCASSPMNGGNQPQHFGDGTRLSIL.